The subject of this entry is one T cell receptor beta chain. Its antigen is as yet unknown. The V end was cut by 5 bases, the J end by 6 bases, with 11 bases between. Germline V gives CDR1 MNHEY, CDR2 SVGAGI. This CDR3 is built from 12 residues. TCRdb keeps only in-frame clones here, not all; method: immunoSEQ multiplex PCR. This repertoire shows about 76,000 clones, over 75% found once; its top ten account for roughly 3.1%. These data come from a study of OX40 agonist ivuxolimab in advanced cancers. Study-level results: Expanded peripheral T cell antigen specificity was not determined.

The V gene is TRBV6-5, the J gene TRBJ2-7; tentative D call: TRBD2 (5 bases). The specimen comprised CD4+ or CD8+ T cells sorted from blood, sampled in a trial of the OX40 agonist ivuxolimab. This TCR came from an adult with an advanced solid tumor such as melanoma, head and neck, liver or kidney cancer. The DNA for the CDR3 is TGTGCCAGCAGTCCGCGGGCTGGCGAGCAGTACTTC. Protein: CASSPRAGEQYF.